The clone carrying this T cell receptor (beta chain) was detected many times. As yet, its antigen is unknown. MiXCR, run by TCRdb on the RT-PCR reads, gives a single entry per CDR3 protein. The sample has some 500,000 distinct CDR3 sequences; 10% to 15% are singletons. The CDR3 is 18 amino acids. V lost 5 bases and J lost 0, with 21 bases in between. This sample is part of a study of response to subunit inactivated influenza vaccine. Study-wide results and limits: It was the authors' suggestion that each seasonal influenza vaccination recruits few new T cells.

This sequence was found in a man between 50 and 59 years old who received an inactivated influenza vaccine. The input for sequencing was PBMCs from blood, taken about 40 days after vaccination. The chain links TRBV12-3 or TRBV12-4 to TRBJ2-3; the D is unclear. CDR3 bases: TGTGCCAGCAGTCCCAGTGTCGTGGGGAAAATCAGCACAGATACGCAGTATTTT. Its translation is CASSPSVVGKISTDTQYF.